The clone carrying this T cell receptor (beta chain) was recorded a few times. Each of the CD4+ naive, central memory, regulatory and stem cell-like memory populations was sorted via CD45RO/CCR7/CD25/CD127/CD95/CD27. Reverse transcription of all isolated RNA meant that expressed TCRB transcripts were sequenced. The table came from immunoSEQ multiplex PCR; TCRdb's copy has only in-frame clones and leaves some out. The sample includes about 230,000 clones, more than 9% seen only once; the top ten take approximately 0.035%. The sample comes from a study of beta chain features in type 1 diabetes. CDR3 length: 13 amino acids.

This TCR came from a woman under 30 in good health. The chain links TRBV21-1 to TRBJ1-5; no DNA check was done on the table's D call, TRBD1. TRBV21-1 is shown as a pseudogene. The sequencing input was naive CD4+ T cells from blood. CDR3 coding DNA: TGTGCCAGCAGCAAAGACAGGGGGAAGCCCCAGCATTTT. This sequence encodes CASSKDRGKPQHF.